This T cell receptor (beta chain) was documented in a study of T cells in Graves' hyperthyroidism and ophthalmopathy (dated by TCRdb to the late 2010s). The study in broad terms: To identify distinguishing TCR V-J signatures, a discovery cohort of about 100 patients was used, comprising roughly 45 with Graves' ophthalmopathy and around 57 with stable Graves' hyperthyroidism. After sampling, hyperthyroidism patients received methimazole starting at 30 mg daily, and ophthalmopathy patients received high-dose intravenous methylprednisolone. Thyroid tissue and blood T-cell repertoires from six Graves' hyperthyroidism patients were also compared in the study. The 100 or so discovery patients were divided at random into training and test sets in a 7:3 ratio. Prospective prediction of ophthalmopathy was tested in an independent validation cohort consisting of 18 hyperthyroidism patients and around 16 patients who later progressed to ophthalmopathy. The paper reports TCR Vbeta CDR3 sequencing of fewer than 150 peripheral blood samples: fewer than 50 ophthalmopathy, under 85 hyperthyroidism and about 17 progressor patients. The paper's findings and limits, for the study overall: Most expanded thyroid clonotypes (frequency above 0.001) were also detected in blood, suggesting blood repertoires may reflect thyroid immune responses. Ophthalmopathy was separated from stable hyperthyroidism by a 13 V-J signature model, with 85% to 90% sensitivity and about 81% specificity obtained in cross-validation and 80%/75% obtained in testing. Sample size was not statistically predetermined, and blinding of investigators to group allocation was not performed. In validation, progression to ophthalmopathy was predicted by the model with almost 71% sensitivity and approximately 78% specificity, a median of around 6.5 months before onset.

The study excluded patients with uncontrolled infections, other autoimmune diseases, pregnancy or lactation. Diagnoses relied on clinical symptoms, serum thyroxine and TRAb, thyroid ultrasound and orbital computed tomography. Total RNA was extracted with Trizol reagent, and quality was checked on an Agilent 2100 Bioanalyzer. There are many counts of this clonotype. Its recognized antigen is unknown. No base qualities exist here, and no much larger clone lies one base off it. At the junction V is shortened by 3 bases and J by 1 base, with 5 bases in between. As encoded in the germline V gene, CDR1 is KGHDR while CDR2 is SFDVKD. The CDR3, from cysteine to phenylalanine, totals 13 residues. Only the CDR3 DNA stays, 39 bases, in frame from base 1. Amplification of TCR beta CDR3 regions was carried out from RNA transcripts. The first round of RT-PCR for the TCR CDR3 was performed with the HTBI primer set and the Qiagen OneStep RT-PCR kit. A second multiplex PCR round built the libraries, followed by size selection and purification. Sequencing of the libraries was done on an Illumina HiSeq2000 using paired-end 100 bp reads. Processing in the source paper ran as follows. SOAPnuke was used to process the raw data, throwing out any read that contained adapters or uncalled bases, had a mean Phred below 15, or lacked an exact constant-primer or identifier match. COPE v1.2.5 was used to merge the high-quality paired reads, and each unique nucleotide sequence was defined as a clonotype. Clonotypes were aligned to IMGT TRBV, TRBD and TRBJ reference segments using MiTCR v1.1. Only V-J combinations with frequency above 0.0001, covering about 99% of repertoires, were analysed. The TCS score was defined as the ratio of F50 (clonal expansion) to E x V (chaos), calculated using BLOSUM62-based TCRdist between CDR3 peptides within each V-J. Welch's t-statistics and random forest reduced roughly 540 V-J features to 13, which were used in a naive Bayes classifier (R e1071). The Morisita-Horn index was used to measure how similar the thyroid and blood repertoires were. TCRdb cleaned the public reads at Q25 with fastp, built clones with MiXCR and kept in-frame beta chains. Each record represents a unique CDR3 protein, reported with the most common genes and DNA among its rows. These V and J calls are TCRdb output, not the study's own analysis. The sample includes 660,000 or so distinct CDR3 sequences, with roughly 46% observed a single time. The ten biggest clones cover approximately 7.2% of the sample.

Specimen: peripheral blood or thyroid tissue (not recorded which). The chain is encoded by TRBV24-1 joined to TRBJ1-1, with no reliable assignment of the D segment. The clonotype was recovered from an adult man with Graves' disease, either hyperthyroidism or ophthalmopathy (not recorded which). The DNA sequence is given as TGTGCCACCAGTGATCCAGGGAACACTGAAGCTTTCTTT. Its amino acids are CATSDPGNTEAFF.